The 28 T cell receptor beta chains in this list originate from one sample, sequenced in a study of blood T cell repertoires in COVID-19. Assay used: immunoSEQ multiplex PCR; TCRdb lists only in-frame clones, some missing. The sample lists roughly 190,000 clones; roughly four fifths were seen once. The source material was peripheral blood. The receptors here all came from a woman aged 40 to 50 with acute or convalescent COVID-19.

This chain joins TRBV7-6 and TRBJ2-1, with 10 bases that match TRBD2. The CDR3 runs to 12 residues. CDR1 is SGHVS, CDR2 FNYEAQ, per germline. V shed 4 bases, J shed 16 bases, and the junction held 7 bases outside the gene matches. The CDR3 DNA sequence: TGTGCCAGCAGCTCGACTAGCGGGCCGACTTTCTTC. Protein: CASSSTSGPTFF.

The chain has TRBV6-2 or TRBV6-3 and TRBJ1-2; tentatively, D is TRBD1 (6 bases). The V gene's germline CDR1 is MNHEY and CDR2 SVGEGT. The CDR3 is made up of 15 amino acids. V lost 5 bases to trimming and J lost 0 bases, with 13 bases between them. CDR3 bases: TGTGCCAGCAGTCAAGTGACAGGAGCTAACTATGGCTACACCTTC. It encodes CASSQVTGANYGYTF.

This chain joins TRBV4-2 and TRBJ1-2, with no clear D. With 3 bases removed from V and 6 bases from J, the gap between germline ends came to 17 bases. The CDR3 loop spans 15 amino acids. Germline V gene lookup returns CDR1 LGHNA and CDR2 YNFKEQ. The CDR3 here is CASSHSQTRVDGYTF. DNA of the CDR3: TGTGCCAGCAGCCATTCCCAGACCCGGGTGGATGGCTACACCTTC.

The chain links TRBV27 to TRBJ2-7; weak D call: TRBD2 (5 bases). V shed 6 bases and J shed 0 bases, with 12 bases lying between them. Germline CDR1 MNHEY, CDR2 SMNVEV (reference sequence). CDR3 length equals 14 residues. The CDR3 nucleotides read TGTGCCAGCAGCGGGAAGTTGAGCTCCTACGAGCAGTACTTC. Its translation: CASSGKLSSYEQYF.

CDR3 loop: CASTPAGRRGGTEAFF. For the CDR3, the DNA is TGTGCCAGTACCCCGGCGGGCCGGCGAGGGGGCACTGAAGCTTTCTTT. The chain combines TRBV19 with TRBJ1-1, with D perhaps TRBD1 (6 bases). The V end was cut by 7 bases, the J end by 4 bases, with 22 bases between. CDR1 and CDR2 from the germline V gene are LNHDA and SQIVND (reference sequence). The CDR3 is 16 amino acids.

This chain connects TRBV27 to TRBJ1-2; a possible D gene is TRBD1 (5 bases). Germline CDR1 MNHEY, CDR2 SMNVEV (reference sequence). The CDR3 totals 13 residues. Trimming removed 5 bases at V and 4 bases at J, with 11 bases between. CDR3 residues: CASSIDRRYGYTF. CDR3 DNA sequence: TGTGCCAGCAGTATAGACAGACGCTATGGCTACACCTTC.

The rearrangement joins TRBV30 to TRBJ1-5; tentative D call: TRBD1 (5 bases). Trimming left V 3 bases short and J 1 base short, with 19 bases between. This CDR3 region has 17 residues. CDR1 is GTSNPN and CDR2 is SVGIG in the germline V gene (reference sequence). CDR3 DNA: TGTGCCTGGAGCAGGGAGTTGGGGGGATCAAGCAATCAGCCCCAGCATTTT. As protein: CAWSRELGGSSNQPQHF.

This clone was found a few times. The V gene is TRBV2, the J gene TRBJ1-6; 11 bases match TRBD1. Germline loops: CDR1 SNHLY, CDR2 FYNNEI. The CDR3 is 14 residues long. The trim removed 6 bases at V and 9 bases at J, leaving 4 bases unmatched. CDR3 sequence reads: CASSWTGGGSPLHF. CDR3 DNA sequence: TGTGCCAGCAGCTGGACAGGGGGCGGTTCACCCCTCCACTTT.

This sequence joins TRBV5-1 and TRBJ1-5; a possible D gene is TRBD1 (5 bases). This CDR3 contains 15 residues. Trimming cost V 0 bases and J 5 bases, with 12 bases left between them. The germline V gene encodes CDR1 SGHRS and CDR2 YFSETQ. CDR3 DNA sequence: TGCGCCAGCAGCTTGGAAACAGGAGGGGATCAGCCCCAGCATTTT. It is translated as CASSLETGGDQPQHF.

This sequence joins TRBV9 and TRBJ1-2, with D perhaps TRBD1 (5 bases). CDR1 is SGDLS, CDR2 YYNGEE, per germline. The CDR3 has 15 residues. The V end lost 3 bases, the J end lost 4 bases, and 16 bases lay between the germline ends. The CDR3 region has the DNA TGTGCCAGCAGCGCCATGGAGGGGACCCCCTATGGCTACACCTTC. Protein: CASSAMEGTPYGYTF.

CDR3 sequence (DNA): TGTGCCAGCACTTTGCCGGAGAATGAAAAACTGTTTTTT. Its protein is CASTLPENEKLFF. The chain has TRBV6-5 and TRBJ1-4; no firm D call. CDR1 is MNHEY, CDR2 SVGAGI, per germline. The CDR3 spans 13 residues. Trimming left V 7 bases short and J 5 bases short, with 11 bases between.

CDR3 DNA sequence: TGTGCCAGCAGTTTATTGGGCCAGCATGAAGCTTTCTTT. It specifies CASSLLGQHEAFF. The V gene is TRBV28, the J gene TRBJ1-1; no firm D call. Germline-derived CDR1 and CDR2 are MDHEN and SYDVKM. Between the trimmed V and J ends, which lost 1 base and 7 bases, there was a span of 10 bases. This CDR3 spans 13 amino acids.

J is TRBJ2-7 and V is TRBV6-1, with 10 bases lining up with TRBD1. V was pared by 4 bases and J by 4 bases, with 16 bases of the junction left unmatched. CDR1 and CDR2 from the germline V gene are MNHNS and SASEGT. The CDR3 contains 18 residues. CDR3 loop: CASSVTIVTGTGDYEQYF. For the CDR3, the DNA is TGTGCCAGCAGTGTTACCATAGTAACAGGGACAGGGGATTACGAGCAGTACTTC.

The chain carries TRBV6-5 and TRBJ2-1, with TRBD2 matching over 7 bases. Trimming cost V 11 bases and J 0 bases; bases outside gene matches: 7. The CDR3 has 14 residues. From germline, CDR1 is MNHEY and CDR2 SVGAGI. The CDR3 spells CAGGRGGSYNEQFF. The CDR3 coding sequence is TGTGCCGGTGGGAGGGGCGGCTCCTACAATGAGCAGTTCTTC.

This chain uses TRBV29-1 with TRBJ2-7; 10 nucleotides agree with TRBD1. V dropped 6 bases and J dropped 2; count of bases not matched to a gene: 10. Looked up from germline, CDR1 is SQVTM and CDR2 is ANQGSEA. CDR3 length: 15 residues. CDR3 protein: CSVNYRDRGPYEQYF. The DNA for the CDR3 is TGCAGCGTGAACTACCGGGACAGGGGCCCCTACGAGCAGTACTTC.

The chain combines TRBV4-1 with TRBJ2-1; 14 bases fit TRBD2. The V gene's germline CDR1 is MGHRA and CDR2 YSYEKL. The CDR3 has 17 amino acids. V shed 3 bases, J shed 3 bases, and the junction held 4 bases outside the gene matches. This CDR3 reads CASSQGLAGVFYNEQFF. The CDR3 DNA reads TGCGCCAGCAGCCAGGGACTAGCGGGGGTATTCTACAATGAGCAGTTCTTC.

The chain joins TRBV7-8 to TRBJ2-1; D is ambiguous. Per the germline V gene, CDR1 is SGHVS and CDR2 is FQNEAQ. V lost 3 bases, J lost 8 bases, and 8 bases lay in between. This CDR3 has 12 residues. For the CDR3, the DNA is TGTGCCAGCAGCTTCCTTTCCCATGAGCAGTTCTTC. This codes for CASSFLSHEQFF.

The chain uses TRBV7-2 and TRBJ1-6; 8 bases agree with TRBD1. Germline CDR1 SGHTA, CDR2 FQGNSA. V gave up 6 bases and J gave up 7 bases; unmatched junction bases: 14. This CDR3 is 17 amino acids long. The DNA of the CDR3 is TGTGCCAGCAGATATAACAGGGGGGGATCGGGGAATTCACCCCTCCACTTT. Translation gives CASRYNRGGSGNSPLHF.

This CDR3 is CASSPLRGGRSYEQYF. The CDR3 bases are TGTGCCAGCAGCCCACTTAGGGGCGGGAGGAGCTACGAGCAGTACTTC. This chain links TRBV4-2 with TRBJ2-7, with 8 bases identical to TRBD2. This CDR3 region has 16 residues. Germline loops: CDR1 LGHNA, CDR2 YNFKEQ. V was clipped by 4 bases and J by 3 bases; unmatched bases: 11.

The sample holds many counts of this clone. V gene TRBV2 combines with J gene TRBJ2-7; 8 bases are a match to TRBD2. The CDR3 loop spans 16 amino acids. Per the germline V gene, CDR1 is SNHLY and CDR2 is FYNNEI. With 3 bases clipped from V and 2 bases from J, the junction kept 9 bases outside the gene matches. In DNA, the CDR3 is TGTGCCAGCAGTGATGAGAGGGCGGGAGGACCCTACGAGCAGTACTTC. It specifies CASSDERAGGPYEQYF.

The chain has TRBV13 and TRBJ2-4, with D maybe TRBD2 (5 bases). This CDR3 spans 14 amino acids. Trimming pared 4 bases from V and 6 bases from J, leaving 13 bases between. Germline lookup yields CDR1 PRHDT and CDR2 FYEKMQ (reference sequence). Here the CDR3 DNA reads TGTGCCAGCAGCTCCGGTGGACTGGTAAACATTCAGTACTTC. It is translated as CASSSGGLVNIQYF. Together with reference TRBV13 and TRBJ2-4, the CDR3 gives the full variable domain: AAGVIQSPRHLIKEKRETATLKCYPIPRHDTVYWYQQGPGQDPQFLISFYEKMQSDKGSIPDRFSAQQFSDYHSELNMSSLELGDSALYFCASSSGGLVNIQYFGAGTRLSVL.

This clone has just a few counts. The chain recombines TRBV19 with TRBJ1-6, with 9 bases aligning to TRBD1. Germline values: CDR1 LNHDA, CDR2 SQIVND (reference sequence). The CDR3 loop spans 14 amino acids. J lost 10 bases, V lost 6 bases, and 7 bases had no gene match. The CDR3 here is CASRRTGEESPLHF. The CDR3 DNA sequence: TGTGCCAGTAGGAGGACAGGGGAAGAGTCACCCCTCCACTTT.

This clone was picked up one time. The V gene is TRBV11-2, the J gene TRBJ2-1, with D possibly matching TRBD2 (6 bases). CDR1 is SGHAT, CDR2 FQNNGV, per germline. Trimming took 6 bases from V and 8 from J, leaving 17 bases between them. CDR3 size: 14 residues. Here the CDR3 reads CASRGGVAVDEQFF. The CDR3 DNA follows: TGTGCCAGCAGGGGGGGTGTAGCGGTGGATGAGCAGTTCTTC.

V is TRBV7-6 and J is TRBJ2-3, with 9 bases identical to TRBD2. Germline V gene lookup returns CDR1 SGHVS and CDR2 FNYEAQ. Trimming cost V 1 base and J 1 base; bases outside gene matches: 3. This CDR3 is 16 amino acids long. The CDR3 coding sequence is TGTGCCAGCAGCTTAGAGAGGACTAGCGGCACAGATACGCAGTATTTT. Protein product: CASSLERTSGTDTQYF.

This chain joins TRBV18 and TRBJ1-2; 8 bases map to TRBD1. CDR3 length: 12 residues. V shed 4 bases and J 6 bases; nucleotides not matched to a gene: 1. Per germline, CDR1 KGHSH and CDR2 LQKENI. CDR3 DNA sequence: TGTGCCAGCTCACAACAGGGGGATGGCTACACCTTC. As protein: CASSQQGDGYTF.

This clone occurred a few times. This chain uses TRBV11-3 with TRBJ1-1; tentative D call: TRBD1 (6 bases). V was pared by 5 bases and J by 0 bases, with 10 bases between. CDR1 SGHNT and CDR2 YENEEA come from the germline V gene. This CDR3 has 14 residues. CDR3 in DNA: TGTGCCAGCAGCCTCGGGGGGCTGAACACTGAAGCTTTCTTT. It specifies CASSLGGLNTEAFF.

CDR3 sequence reads: CASSPPPGNIQYF. The CDR3, as DNA: TGTGCCAGCAGCCCCCCCCCGGGAAACATTCAGTACTTC. The chain joins TRBV6-6 to TRBJ2-4; D is undetermined. Trimming removed 6 bases from V and 6 bases from J, with 12 bases in between. The CDR3 has 13 residues. From germline, CDR1 is MNHNY and CDR2 SVGAGI (reference sequence).

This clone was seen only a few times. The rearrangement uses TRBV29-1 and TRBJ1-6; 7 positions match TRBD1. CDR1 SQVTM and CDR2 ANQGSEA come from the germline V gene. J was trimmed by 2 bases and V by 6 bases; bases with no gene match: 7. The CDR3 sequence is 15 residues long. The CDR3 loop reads CSVQEGTAYNSPLHF. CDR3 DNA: TGCAGCGTCCAAGAGGGGACAGCCTATAATTCACCCCTCCACTTT.